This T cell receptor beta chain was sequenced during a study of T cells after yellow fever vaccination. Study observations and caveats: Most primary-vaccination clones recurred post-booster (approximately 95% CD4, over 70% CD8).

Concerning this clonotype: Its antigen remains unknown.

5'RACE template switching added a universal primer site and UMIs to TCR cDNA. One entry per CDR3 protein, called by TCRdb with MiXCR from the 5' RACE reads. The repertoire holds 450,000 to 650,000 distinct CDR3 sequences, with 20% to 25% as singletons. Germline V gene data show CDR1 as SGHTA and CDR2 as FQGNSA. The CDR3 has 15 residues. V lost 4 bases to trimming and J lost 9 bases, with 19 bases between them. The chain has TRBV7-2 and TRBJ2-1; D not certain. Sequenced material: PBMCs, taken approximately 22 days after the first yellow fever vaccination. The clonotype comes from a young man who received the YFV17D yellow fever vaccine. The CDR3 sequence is CASSSAVGFGGEQFF. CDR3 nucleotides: TGTGCCAGCAGCTCCGCGGTGGGGTTTGGCGGTGAGCAGTTCTTC.